Included here is one T cell receptor beta chain sequence, with context. Libraries were prepared by immunoSEQ multiplex PCR; TCRdb keeps only in-frame clonotypes and omits some of them. The table has 75,000 to 100,000 clones, roughly 80% seen once. This sample is part of a study of radiotherapy plus CTLA-4 blockade in lung cancer. As for the study in general: Objective responses were observed in more than 15% of patients, and disease control was achieved by 31%.

This CDR3 has 17 amino acids. The ends lost 4 bases at V and 6 bases at J; junction bases unmatched: 13. Germline V gives CDR1 PRHDT, CDR2 FYEKMQ (reference sequence). This sequence originates from a human donor with non-small cell lung cancer who had a partial response to radiotherapy plus ipilimumab. The chain couples TRBV13 to TRBJ2-3; TRBD1 agrees at 10 bases. The material was peripheral blood, obtained from a patient treated with radiotherapy plus ipilimumab. CDR3 bases: TGTGCCAGCAGCTCTAGGATGCCGGGACAGGGGACGGATACGCAGTATTTT. Translated: CASSSRMPGQGTDTQYF.